This T cell receptor beta chain was identified in a study of T cell responses to AZD1222 COVID-19 vaccine. Study-wide background: Second-dose schedules of about 4 or about 12 weeks were combined.

Clones were read by immunoSEQ multiplex PCR, and TCRdb kept only the in-frame ones, dropping some. There are approximately 150,000 clones in the sample; almost 95% occur only once, and about 2.5% lies in the top ten. Study results and limitations: Seropositivity was recorded at baseline in only five to seven AZD1222 recipients. The donor group comprised mostly white British people and more females; the analysis possibly underestimated clonal diversity.

The CDR3 runs 14 residues. Germline CDR1 reads MNHEY; CDR2 reads SVGAGI. V was cut by 6 bases and J by 1 base, with 10 bases left in between. This clone was recorded a few times. Its antigen is as yet unknown. The genes are TRBV6-5 and TRBJ1-5; D is possibly TRBD1 (5 bases). The sequence derives from an adult in good health. The input for sequencing was peripheral blood, taken on day 0 of AZD1222 vaccination. The CDR3 spells CASRPRDSNQPQHF. The CDR3 region has the DNA TGTGCCAGCAGGCCTAGGGACAGCAATCAGCCCCAGCATTTT.